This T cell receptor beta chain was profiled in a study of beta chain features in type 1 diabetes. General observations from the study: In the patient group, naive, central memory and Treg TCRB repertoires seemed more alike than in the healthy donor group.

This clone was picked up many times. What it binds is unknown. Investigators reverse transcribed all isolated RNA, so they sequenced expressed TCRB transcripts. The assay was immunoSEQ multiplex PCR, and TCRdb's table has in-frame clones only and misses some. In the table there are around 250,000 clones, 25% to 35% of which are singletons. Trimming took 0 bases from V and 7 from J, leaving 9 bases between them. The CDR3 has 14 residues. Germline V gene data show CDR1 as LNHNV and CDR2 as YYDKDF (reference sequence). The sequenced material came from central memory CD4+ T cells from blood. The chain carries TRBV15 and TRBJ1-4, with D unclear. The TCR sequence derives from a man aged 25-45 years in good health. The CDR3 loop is CATSREDLFEKLFF. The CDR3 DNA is TGTGCCACCAGCAGAGAGGACTTGTTTGAAAAACTGTTTTTT.